The clone carrying this T cell receptor (beta chain) was observed a few times. Its cognate antigen is unknown. The sample belongs to a study of PD-1 blockade in classical Hodgkin lymphoma. Study findings and constraints: There was a significant rise in CD4+ TCR diversity by C4D1, with no such rise for CD8+. Lower baseline TCR diversity marked trial partial responders and progressors.

This CDR3 comprises 15 residues. The germline V gene encodes CDR1 SGDLS and CDR2 YYNGEE. V shed 7 bases and J shed 3 bases, with 17 bases lying between them. Measured with immunoSEQ multiplex PCR; TCRdb has only the in-frame clones, and not every one. This table holds some 19,000 clones, 77% found once. Brentuximab vedotin exposure varied among the patients, all of whom had relapsed after autologous stem cell transplantation. This sample comprised peripheral blood mononuclear cells (PBMCs), obtained before the second cycle of nivolumab. The receptor's source is a human donor with classical Hodgkin lymphoma. The V call is TRBV9, the J call TRBJ1-3; maybe TRBD1 (6 bases). This CDR3 reads CASARGHRDGNTIYF. The CDR3 DNA sequence: TGTGCCAGCGCGAGGGGTCACAGGGATGGAAACACCATATATTTT.